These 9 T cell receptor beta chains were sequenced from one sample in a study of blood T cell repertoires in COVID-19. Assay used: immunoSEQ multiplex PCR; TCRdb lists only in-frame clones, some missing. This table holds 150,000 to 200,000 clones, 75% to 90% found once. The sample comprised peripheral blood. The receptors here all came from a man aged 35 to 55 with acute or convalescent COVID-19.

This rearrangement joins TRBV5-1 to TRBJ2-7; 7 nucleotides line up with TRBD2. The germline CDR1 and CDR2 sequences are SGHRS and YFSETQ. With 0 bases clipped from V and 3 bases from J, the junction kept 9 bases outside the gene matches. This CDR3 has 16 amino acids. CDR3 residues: CASSLGLAQGVYEQYF. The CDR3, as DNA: TGCGCCAGCAGCTTGGGACTAGCTCAAGGGGTCTACGAGCAGTACTTC.

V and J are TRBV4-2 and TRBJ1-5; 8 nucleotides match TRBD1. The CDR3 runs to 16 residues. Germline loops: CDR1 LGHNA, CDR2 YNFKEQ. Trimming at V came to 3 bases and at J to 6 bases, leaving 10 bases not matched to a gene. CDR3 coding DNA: TGTGCCAGCAGCCACCCCAAAGGACAGGGAGGTCAGCCCCAGCATTTT. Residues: CASSHPKGQGGQPQHF.

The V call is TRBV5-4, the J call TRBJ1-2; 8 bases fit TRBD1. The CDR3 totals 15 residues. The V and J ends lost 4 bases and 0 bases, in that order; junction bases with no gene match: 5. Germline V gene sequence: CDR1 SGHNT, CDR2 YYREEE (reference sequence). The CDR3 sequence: CASSRTDRANYGYTF. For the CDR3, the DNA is TGTGCCAGCAGCCGGACGGACAGGGCTAACTATGGCTACACCTTC. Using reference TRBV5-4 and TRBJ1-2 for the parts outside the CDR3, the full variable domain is ETGVTQSPTHLIKTRGQQVTLRCSSQSGHNTVSWYQQALGQGPQFIFQYYREEENGRGNFPPRFSGLQFPNYSSELNVNALELDDSALYLCASSRTDRANYGYTFGSGTRLTVV.

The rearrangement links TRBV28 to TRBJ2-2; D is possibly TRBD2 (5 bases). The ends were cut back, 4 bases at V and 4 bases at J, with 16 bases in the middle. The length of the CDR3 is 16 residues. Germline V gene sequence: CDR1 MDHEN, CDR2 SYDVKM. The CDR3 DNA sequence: TGTGCCAGCAGTTCCACCGGGATCGGAGTCACCGGGGAGCTGTTTTTT. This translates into CASSSTGIGVTGELFF.

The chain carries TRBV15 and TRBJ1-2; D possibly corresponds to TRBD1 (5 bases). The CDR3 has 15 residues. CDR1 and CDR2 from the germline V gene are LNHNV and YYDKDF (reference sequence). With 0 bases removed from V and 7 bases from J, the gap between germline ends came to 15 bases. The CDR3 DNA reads TGTGCCACCAGCAGAGATAGGGGAGGGGTGCGTGGCTACACCTTC. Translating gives CATSRDRGGVRGYTF.

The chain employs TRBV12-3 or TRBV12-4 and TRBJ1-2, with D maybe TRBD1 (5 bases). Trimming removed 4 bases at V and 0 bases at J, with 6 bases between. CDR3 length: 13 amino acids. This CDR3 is CASSSTANYGYTF. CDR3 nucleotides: TGTGCCAGCAGTTCGACAGCTAACTATGGCTACACCTTC.

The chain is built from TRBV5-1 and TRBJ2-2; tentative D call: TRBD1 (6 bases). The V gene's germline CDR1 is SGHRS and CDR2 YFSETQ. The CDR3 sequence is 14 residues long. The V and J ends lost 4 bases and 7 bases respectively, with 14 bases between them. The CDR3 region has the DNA TGCGCCAGCAGCCCTAGGACAGATCACGGGGAGCTGTTTTTT. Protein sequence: CASSPRTDHGELFF.

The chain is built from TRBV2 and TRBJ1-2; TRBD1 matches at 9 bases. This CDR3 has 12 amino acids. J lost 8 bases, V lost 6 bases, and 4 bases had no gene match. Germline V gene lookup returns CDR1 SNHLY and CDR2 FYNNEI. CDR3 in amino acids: CASRGDRVGYTF. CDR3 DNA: TGTGCCAGCAGGGGGGACAGGGTCGGCTACACCTTC.

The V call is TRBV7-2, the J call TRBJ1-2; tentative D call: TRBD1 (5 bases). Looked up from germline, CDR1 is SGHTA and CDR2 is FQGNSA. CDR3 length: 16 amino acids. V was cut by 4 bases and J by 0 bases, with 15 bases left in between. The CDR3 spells CASSSKNRPPNYGYTF. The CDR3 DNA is TGTGCCAGCAGCTCGAAGAACAGGCCTCCTAACTATGGCTACACCTTC.